These 5 T cell receptor beta chains share one sample of origin, sequenced in a study of T cell responses to AZD1222 COVID-19 vaccine. The protocol was immunoSEQ multiplex PCR, while the TCRdb copy is restricted to in-frame clones and leaves out a portion. The sample has approximately 130,000 clones, over 90% seen once. The source material was peripheral blood, sampled on day 0 of AZD1222 vaccination. Source of these receptors: an adult in good health.

The V and J genes are TRBV29-1 and TRBJ1-1; 7 bases are shared with TRBD1. V shed 5 bases, J shed 4 bases, and the junction held 10 bases outside the gene matches. The germline gives CDR1 SQVTM, CDR2 ANQGSEA. This CDR3 has 14 residues. The CDR3 sequence is CSVSVGTVFTEAFF. As DNA, the CDR3 is TGCAGCGTTTCTGTCGGGACAGTCTTCACTGAAGCTTTCTTT.

The V gene is TRBV5-6, the J gene TRBJ1-5; TRBD1 matches 7 bases. After removal of 1 base from V and 7 bases from J, the junction contained 11 bases not matched to a gene. Germline lookup yields CDR1 SGHDT and CDR2 YYEEEE. This CDR3 contains 16 residues. This CDR3 reads CASSLYTGEGWQPQHF. DNA for the CDR3: TGTGCCAGCAGCTTGTACACAGGGGAAGGATGGCAGCCCCAGCATTTT.

In its sample, this clone was seen a few times. V and J are TRBV7-8 and TRBJ1-2; D might be TRBD1 (5 bases). The germline gives CDR1 SGHVS, CDR2 FQNEAQ. The CDR3 contains 15 residues. Trimming stripped 5 bases from V and 8 bases from J, with 21 bases between. The chain's CDR3 is CASSQTGRAGRGYTF. As DNA, the CDR3 is TGTGCCAGCAGCCAGACCGGCAGGGCGGGGCGGGGCTACACCTTC.

The chain combines TRBV19 with TRBJ1-1, with D possibly matching TRBD1 (6 bases). V lost 3 bases, J lost 1 base, and 9 bases lay in between. Germline-derived CDR1 and CDR2 are LNHDA and SQIVND (reference sequence). There are 14 residues in the CDR3. CDR3 DNA sequence: TGTGCCAGTAGTATTAGGGGGGCGAACACTGAAGCTTTCTTT. This sequence encodes CASSIRGANTEAFF.

The rearrangement joins TRBV2 to TRBJ2-4, with a tentative D call TRBD1 (6 bases). The CDR3 has 16 residues. CDR1 and CDR2 (germline): SNHLY, FYNNEI. V was cut by 6 bases and J by 0 bases, with 15 bases left in between. For the CDR3, the DNA is TGTGCCAGCAGATGGACAGCAATCCTAGCCAAAAACATTCAGTACTTC. This encodes CASRWTAILAKNIQYF.